The 10 T cell receptor beta chains reported below all come from one sample, sequenced in a study of T-cell reconstitution after alpha-beta-depleted transplantation in children. A TCRbeta library incorporating unique molecular identifiers was prepared. TCRdb itself ran the PCR reads through MiXCR, one entry per CDR3 protein. The table includes 200,000 or so distinct CDR3 sequences, 7.5% to 9.5% detected once. The sample consisted of PBMCs, mostly from graft donor cells, taken 360 days after TCRalphabeta/CD19-depleted stem cell transplant. All receptors derive from a male patient between 2 and 10 years old who had a stem cell transplant for acute myeloid leukemia, so the T cells may come from the graft donor.

The chain is built from TRBV29-1 and TRBJ2-7; D is ambiguous. V was clipped by 7 bases and J by 5 bases, with 12 bases between them. The CDR3 runs to 11 residues. The germline gives CDR1 SQVTM, CDR2 ANQGSEA. CDR3 bases: TGCAGCGCAATAATCGACGACGAGCAGTACGTC. It encodes CSAIIDDEQYV.

This clonotype was counted many times. The chain links TRBV5-1 to TRBJ2-1; D is perhaps TRBD1 (6 bases). This CDR3 is 15 amino acids long. The germline V gene encodes CDR1 SGHRS and CDR2 YFSETQ. Trimming took off 4 bases at V and 4 bases at J, with 15 bases between the two ends. CDR3 bases: TGCGCCAGCAGCACACAGCGACAGGTTTACAATGAGCAGTTCTTC. Protein: CASSTQRQVYNEQFF.

The chain combines TRBV29-1 with TRBJ2-2; weak D call: TRBD1 (7 bases). Looked up from germline, CDR1 is SQVTM and CDR2 is ANQGSEA. The CDR3 is made up of 14 amino acids. The V end was cut by 3 bases, the J end by 3 bases, with 11 bases between. In DNA form, the CDR3 reads TGCAGCGTTGATGCGGGACAGCACACCGGGGAGCTGTTTTTT. It yields the protein CSVDAGQHTGELFF.

This clonotype has just a few counts. In DNA form, the CDR3 reads TGCAGCGTGAGACGGCACCGCGACACTGAAGCTTTCTTT. It yields the protein CSVRRHRDTEAFF. V usage is TRBV29-1 and J usage is TRBJ1-1; D is unclear. Germline CDR1 reads SQVTM; CDR2 reads ANQGSEA. V gave up 6 bases and J gave up 3 bases, with 14 bases separating them. This CDR3 has 13 residues. The full variable domain, in which reference TRBV29-1 and TRBJ1-1 provide the parts outside the CDR3, is SAVISQKPSRDICQRGTSLTIQCQVDSQVTMMFWYRQQPGQSLTLIATANQGSEATYESGFVIDKFPISRPNLTFSTLTVSNMSPEDSSIYLCSVRRHRDTEAFFGQGTRLTVV.

This clonotype was found a few times. The chain joins TRBV29-1 to TRBJ2-1, with TRBD1 matching 9 bases. Germline V CDR1 and CDR2: SQVTM, ANQGSEA. CDR3 size: 12 residues. With V trimmed by 7 bases and J by 9 bases, 7 bases remained unmatched. CDR3 in amino acids: CSAGQGVGEQFF. The DNA for the CDR3 is TGCAGCGCGGGACAGGGTGTCGGTGAGCAGTTCTTC.

The rearrangement joins TRBV4-3 to TRBJ2-5; no reliable D call. Trimming left V 0 bases short and J 1 base short, with 9 bases between. Per germline, CDR1 LGHNA and CDR2 YSLEER. CDR3 length: 15 residues. In DNA, the CDR3 is TGCGCCAGCAGCCAAGATACGGACCTCCAAGAGACCCAGTACTTC. Translated, it gives CASSQDTDLQETQYF.

In its sample, this clonotype was seen many times. CDR3 DNA: TGCAGTGCTAGGTCTACGAACACTGAAGCTTTCTTT. Translation gives CSARSTNTEAFF. The chain joins TRBV20-1 to TRBJ1-1; no firm D call. Trimming shortened V by 3 bases and J by 1 base, and 6 bases separated the two germline ends. This CDR3 is built from 12 residues. CDR1 and CDR2 (germline): DFQATT, SNEGSKA (reference sequence).

This clonotype was seen many times. V usage is TRBV10-3 and J usage is TRBJ2-1, with D perhaps being TRBD1 or TRBD2 (6 bases each). CDR3 length equals 13 residues. Germline-derived CDR1 and CDR2 are ENHRY and SYGVKD. The V end lost 9 bases, the J end lost 6 bases, and 15 bases lay between the germline ends. CDR3 residues: CAMGGIEGNEQFF. DNA of the CDR3: TGTGCCATGGGGGGCATTGAGGGCAATGAGCAGTTCTTC.

The table lists this clonotype with many counts. The genes are TRBV29-1 and TRBJ1-1; 9 nucleotides agree with TRBD1. In germline, CDR1 is SQVTM, CDR2 ANQGSEA. The CDR3 is 15 residues long. J was trimmed by 0 bases and V by 4 bases; bases with no gene match: 6. The CDR3 loop is CSVGTGTGLNTEAFF. CDR3 in DNA: TGCAGCGTTGGAACCGGGACAGGGCTGAACACTGAAGCTTTCTTT. The full variable domain, with the rest looked up from reference TRBV29-1 and TRBJ1-1, is SAVISQKPSRDICQRGTSLTIQCQVDSQVTMMFWYRQQPGQSLTLIATANQGSEATYESGFVIDKFPISRPNLTFSTLTVSNMSPEDSSIYLCSVGTGTGLNTEAFFGQGTRLTVV.

At least ten counts were recorded for this clonotype. This chain links TRBV20-1 with TRBJ2-5, with 12 bases lining up with TRBD2. The CDR3 consists of 18 residues. Germline assignment: CDR1 DFQATT and CDR2 SNEGSKA (reference sequence). With V trimmed by 5 bases and J by 2 bases, 15 bases remained unmatched. CDR3 region: CSAFRSSGGALRQETQYF. CDR3 coding DNA: TGCAGTGCTTTTCGATCTAGCGGGGGGGCCTTGCGTCAAGAGACCCAGTACTTC.